The rows below give T cell receptor beta chains drawn from one sample of a study of shared clonotypes between healthy human individuals. Sequencing was performed with immunoSEQ multiplex PCR; in TCRdb, only in-frame clones are kept and a portion is missing. The sample gives 470,000 or so clones, around 73% of which show up once; around 13% is in the top ten. Sequenced: PBMCs. These receptors came from a woman aged 40 to 50 in good health. Some clones in this sample may be carry-over from other donors' samples. Both conserved end residues are part of each CDR3. The order of the fields is J gene, V gene, D gene, clone size, CDR3 DNA, CDR3 protein. A D gene is named only where the DNA matches it firmly. Clone size is not always given. Where it is, it says once, few, many or a class for expanded clones.

TRBJ2-7 TRBV15 TRBD2 . TGTGCCACCAGCAGAGATCTTGGACTAGCGGGAGTCGAGCAGTACTTC CATSRDLGLAGVEQYF
TRBJ2-1 TRBV28 TRBD2 . TGTGCCAGCAAAGAGTTTGGCGCGGGAGGGCCCTACAATGAGCAGTTCTTC CASKEFGAGGPYNEQFF
TRBJ1-1 TRBV5-6 . . TGTGCCAGCAGCCTCACAGGGAACACTGAAGCTTTCTTT CASSLTGNTEAFF
TRBJ1-1 TRBV9 . . TGTGCCAGCAGCGTAGCACCGAACACTGAAGCTTTCTTT CASSVAPNTEAFF
TRBJ1-3 TRBV27 . . TGTGCCAGCAGTTTAGCCCGGTCTGGAAACACCATATATTTT CASSLARSGNTIYF
TRBJ2-5 TRBV4-2 . . TGTGCCAGCAGCCATGCGCAACGGGGAAGCGGGCAAGAGACCCAGTACTTC CASSHAQRGSGQETQYF
TRBJ1-5 TRBV4-1 . . TGCGCCAGCAGCCTGGGACGGGATCAGCCCCAGCATTTT CASSLGRDQPQHF
TRBJ2-7 TRBV30 TRBD2 . TGTGCCTGCGGGGGCGGGAGGTACGAGCAGTACTTC CACGGGRYEQYF
TRBJ2-5 TRBV7-2 . . TGTGCCAGCAGCTTAGTCGACGGTCCCCAAGAGACCCAGTACTTC CASSLVDGPQETQYF
TRBJ1-1 TRBV9 . . TGTGCCAGCAGCGTATTGGCGGTTAGCGCTGAAGCTTTCTTT CASSVLAVSAEAFF
TRBJ2-5 TRBV4-3 . . TGCGCCAGCAGCCTTGAACCGGGTAAAGCGGAGACCCAGTACTTC CASSLEPGKAETQYF
TRBJ2-7 TRBV10-3 TRBD2 . TGTGCCATCAAGCCGGGACTAGCGGGCTACGAGCAGTACTTC CAIKPGLAGYEQYF
TRBJ2-3 TRBV10-3 TRBD1 . TGTGCCATCACCATACAGGGGACCACAGATACGCAGTATTTT CAITIQGTTDTQYF
TRBJ2-1 TRBV28 TRBD2 . TGTGCCAGCAGTCCTACTGGACTAGCGGGAGACAATGAGCAGTTCTTC CASSPTGLAGDNEQFF
TRBJ2-3 TRBV11-2 TRBD2 . TGTGCCAGCAGCCAGGGCCTCCGGGAGGCAGATACGCAGTATTTT CASSQGLREADTQYF
TRBJ2-1 TRBV6-4 . . TGTGCCAGCAGCGACGACCCGACAGCAAATGAGCAGTTCTTC CASSDDPTANEQFF
TRBJ1-5 TRBV6-1 . few TGTGCCAGCAGTGAAAGGGGTCGTCAGCCCCAGCATTTT CASSERGRQPQHF
TRBJ1-1 TRBV9 . few TGTGCCAGCAGCATAGGACAGAGTTTGAACACTGAAGCTTTCTTT CASSIGQSLNTEAFF
TRBJ1-1 TRBV19 TRBD1 . TGTGCCAGCAAGGGACAGGCAGGATCGGACACTGAAGCTTTCTTT CASKGQAGSDTEAFF
TRBJ2-2 TRBV18 . . TGTGCCAGCTCACCACAGGGGCACACCGGGGAGCTGTTTTTT CASSPQGHTGELFF
TRBJ2-6 TRBV19 . . TGTGCCTCTACCCCCCACGAGGGGCCCTCTGGGGCCAACGTCCTGACTTTC CASTPHEGPSGANVLTF
TRBJ1-2 TRBV5-5 TRBD1 . TGTGCCAGCAGCAGGGACAGCTGGGGCTACACCTTC CASSRDSWGYTF
TRBJ2-1 TRBV11-2 TRBD2 . TGTGCCAGCAGCCATGGACTAGCGGACAATGAGCAGTTCTTC CASSHGLADNEQFF
TRBJ1-1 TRBV10-1 . . TGCGCCAGCAGCAAGAACACTGAAGCTTTCTTT CASSKNTEAFF
TRBJ2-3 TRBV28 . . TGTGCCAGCAGTTTGACAGATACGCAGTATTTT CASSLTDTQYF
TRBJ2-1 TRBV9 . . TGTGCCAGCAGCGTAGCGGGCTCCTACAATGAGCAGTTCTTC CASSVAGSYNEQFF
TRBJ1-1 TRBV28 . . TGTGCCAGCAGTTCCACCGACGGCGGGAACACTGAAGCTTTCTTT CASSSTDGGNTEAFF
TRBJ2-3 TRBV6-6 TRBD1 . TGTGCCAGCGGGGCGGACAGGGGTCCAGATACGCAGTATTTT CASGADRGPDTQYF
TRBJ2-7 TRBV18 . . TGTGCCAGCTCACCAAGCCAGAGTTTCCACGAGCAGTACTTC CASSPSQSFHEQYF
TRBJ1-6 TRBV30 . . TGTGCCTGGAGTGTAGGCAGGAGTAATTCACCCCTCCACTTT CAWSVGRSNSPLHF
TRBJ2-7 TRBV11-2 . . TGTGCCAGCAGCTTAGATCGAGGTGGGGGGAACTACGAGCAGTACTTC CASSLDRGGGNYEQYF
TRBJ1-2 TRBV30 . . TGTGCCTGCCAAAACAGGGCCGTTAACTATGGCTACACCTTC CACQNRAVNYGYTF
TRBJ2-7 TRBV11-2 . . TGTGCCAGCAGCTTAGATCTGCAGGCGATGCAGTACTTC CASSLDLQAMQYF
TRBJ2-1 TRBV4-2 TRBD2 . TGTGCCAGCAGCCAAGATATGGCAGCGGGAGGCAATGAGCAGTTCTTC CASSQDMAAGGNEQFF
TRBJ2-7 TRBV6-1 TRBD1 many TGTGCCAGCAGGGCCGGGACAGGAAACTCCTACGAGCAGTACTTC CASRAGTGNSYEQYF
TRBJ2-1 TRBV7-3 . . TGTGCCAGCAGCAGGACCTCCTACAATGAGCAGTTCTTC CASSRTSYNEQFF
TRBJ2-3 TRBV5-6 TRBD2 few TGTGCCAGCAGCCCGGGGGGAGGCCTAAGCACAGATACGCAGTATTTT CASSPGGGLSTDTQYF
TRBJ2-7 TRBV7-8 . . TGTGCCAGCCGGGACGGGGGGCCGAACGAGCAGTACTTC CASRDGGPNEQYF
TRBJ2-5 TRBV6-1 . . TGTGCCAGCAGTGATAGGTTGGGGGAGACCCAGTACTTC CASSDRLGETQYF
TRBJ1-1 TRBV4-3 . . TGCGCCAGCAGCCCCATCGGGGCGGGGAACACTGAAGCTTTCTTT CASSPIGAGNTEAFF
TRBJ1-3 TRBV15 . . TGTGCCACCAGCAGAGATCGGGGGCCCTCTGGAAACACCATATATTTT CATSRDRGPSGNTIYF
TRBJ2-7 TRBV6-1 . . TGTGCCAGCAGTCCCCGGATGGCGTACGAGCAGTACTTC CASSPRMAYEQYF
TRBJ2-1 TRBV6-1 . . TGTGCCAGCACGGGGCTCTACTACAATGAGCAGTTCTTC CASTGLYYNEQFF
TRBJ2-7 TRBV10-3 TRBD2 . TGTGCCATCAGTGAGCTTCTAGCGGTCTACGAGCAGTACTTC CAISELLAVYEQYF
TRBJ2-2 TRBV7-8 TRBD1 . TGTGCCAGCAGCTTAGCGCCCCGGACAGGGGGCGATGTCGGGGAGCTGTTTTTT CASSLAPRTGGDVGELFF